One sample yielded the 3 T cell receptor beta chains listed below, sequenced in a study of T cell responses to AZD1222 COVID-19 vaccine. The assay was immunoSEQ multiplex PCR, and TCRdb's table has in-frame clones only and misses some. The sample shows 120,000 or so clones, roughly 89% of them seen only once. The sample in question was peripheral blood, obtained on day 0 of AZD1222 vaccination. The receptors originated from an adult in good health.

This chain connects TRBV30 to TRBJ2-4; TRBD1 matches 7 bases. Trimming took 1 base from V and 8 from J; bases not matched to a gene: 8. The CDR3 extends over 14 amino acids. CDR1 GTSNPN and CDR2 SVGIG come from the germline V gene (reference sequence). As DNA, the CDR3 is TGTGCCTGGAGTGAGGCCCGACAGGGAGACATTCAGTACTTC. The encoded protein is CAWSEARQGDIQYF.

This clone has just a few counts. This sequence joins TRBV3-1 (or the pseudogene TRBV3-2) and TRBJ2-7; D unresolved. Germline CDR1 LGHDT, CDR2 YNNKEL (reference sequence). The length of the CDR3 is 14 residues. The V gene lost 3 bases and the J gene lost 2 bases, with 11 bases spanning the gap. The CDR3 DNA sequence: TGTGCCAGCAGCCAGAAGCCAATTACCTACGAGCAGTACTTC. This gives the protein CASSQKPITYEQYF.

The CDR3: CASSVAPGPTNYGYTF. CDR3 nucleotide sequence: TGTGCCAGCAGCGTAGCTCCGGGGCCGACTAACTATGGCTACACCTTC. V usage is TRBV9 and J usage is TRBJ1-2, with a tentative D call TRBD1 (5 bases). CDR1 is SGDLS and CDR2 is YYNGEE in the germline V gene. This CDR3 has 16 residues. The V end lost 0 bases, the J end lost 0 bases, and 12 bases lay between the germline ends.